The 18 T cell receptor beta chains reported below all come from one sample, sequenced in a study of blood T cell repertoires in COVID-19. Sequencing was performed with immunoSEQ multiplex PCR; in TCRdb, only in-frame clones are kept and a portion is missing. The sample records 650,000 to 800,000 clones, around 90% being singletons. The specimen sequenced was peripheral blood. Source of these receptors: a woman younger than 30 with acute or convalescent COVID-19.

This sequence joins TRBV19 and TRBJ1-2, with a possible D match to TRBD1 (5 bases). The CDR3 is made up of 14 amino acids. Trimming removed 5 bases from V and 0 bases from J, with 10 bases in between. Germline V gene sequence: CDR1 LNHDA, CDR2 SQIVND (reference sequence). CDR3: CASSSAGANYGYTF. Here the CDR3 DNA reads TGTGCCAGTAGTTCGGCGGGGGCTAACTATGGCTACACCTTC.

This clone appeared a few times. This chain connects TRBV27 to TRBJ1-1, with TRBD1 as a possible D gene (5 bases). CDR1 is MNHEY, CDR2 SMNVEV, per germline (reference sequence). This CDR3 is 12 amino acids long. V shed 5 bases and J shed 7 bases, with 11 bases lying between them. This chain's CDR3 is CASSPSGDEAFF. CDR3 bases: TGTGCCAGCAGTCCCTCGGGGGATGAAGCTTTCTTT.

The J gene is TRBJ2-3, the V gene TRBV7-2; 8 bases line up with TRBD1. This CDR3 spans 15 amino acids. V lost 5 bases and J lost 0; bases outside the gene matches: 4. The germline CDR1 and CDR2 sequences are SGHTA and FQGNSA. CDR3 bases: TGTGCCAGCAGCCTGACAGGGGTTAGCACAGATACGCAGTATTTT. Translated, it gives CASSLTGVSTDTQYF.

The chain couples TRBV2 to TRBJ2-5; TRBD1 matches at 10 bases. The CDR3 length is 16 residues. Germline values: CDR1 SNHLY, CDR2 FYNNEI. V was clipped by 5 bases and J by 1 base; unmatched bases: 7. CDR3 amino acids: CASSPLGTGAQETQYF. The CDR3 DNA sequence: TGTGCCAGCAGTCCCTTAGGGACAGGGGCCCAAGAGACCCAGTACTTC.

The V call is TRBV10-3, the J call TRBJ1-2; 10 bases agree with TRBD1. After removal of 7 bases from V and 1 base from J, the junction contained 3 bases not matched to a gene. This CDR3 has 14 amino acids. Germline V gives CDR1 ENHRY, CDR2 SYGVKD. CDR3 nucleotides: TGTGCCATCAACGGACAGGGGGTTAACTATGGCTACACCTTC. Amino acids: CAINGQGVNYGYTF.

The rearrangement joins TRBV5-1 to TRBJ1-1; the D gene is possibly TRBD1 (6 bases). CDR1 and CDR2 (germline): SGHRS, YFSETQ. Trimming took 3 bases from V and 7 from J, leaving 25 bases between them. CDR3 size: 17 residues. Written as DNA, the CDR3 is TGCGCCAGCAGCTCGCACCCCCGTGGGACACGAGAACGTGAAGCTTTCTTT. It translates to CASSSHPRGTREREAFF.

V usage is TRBV19 and J usage is TRBJ1-1, with TRBD1 as a possible D gene (6 bases). The CDR3 runs 15 residues. Germline lookup yields CDR1 LNHDA and CDR2 SQIVND (reference sequence). Trimming cost V 6 bases and J 1 base, with 15 bases left between them. This chain's CDR3 is CASSTRTVGNTEAFF. The CDR3 DNA reads as TGTGCCAGTAGCACTAGGACAGTTGGGAACACTGAAGCTTTCTTT.

The rearrangement links TRBV19 to TRBJ2-7; D is perhaps TRBD1 (6 bases). Per germline, CDR1 LNHDA and CDR2 SQIVND (reference sequence). V dropped 10 bases and J dropped 3 bases, with 25 bases sitting between them. This CDR3 is 16 amino acids long. CDR3 nucleotides: TGTGCCACCTCTCACCCTGGTGGGGGACACGGCTACGAGCAGTACTTC. Its protein product is CATSHPGGGHGYEQYF.

V gene TRBV19 combines with J gene TRBJ2-4; 7 nucleotides line up with TRBD1. The CDR3 totals 17 residues. CDR1 LNHDA and CDR2 SQIVND come from the germline V gene (reference sequence). Germline trimming cut 6 bases from V and 6 bases from J; bases unmatched to any gene: 17. CDR3 in amino acids: CASSSLARGSWTNIQYF. In DNA, the CDR3 is TGTGCCAGTAGCTCGTTGGCCAGGGGGTCATGGACAAACATTCAGTACTTC.

The chain combines TRBV7-9 with TRBJ2-7, with unresolved D. Trimming stripped 6 bases from V and 1 base from J, with 10 bases between. The germline CDR1 and CDR2 sequences are SEHNR and FQNEAQ (reference sequence). The CDR3 spans 13 residues. CDR3 sequence: CASRHRESYEQYF. The DNA of the CDR3 is TGTGCCAGCAGGCATCGTGAGTCCTACGAGCAGTACTTC. Together with reference TRBV7-9 and TRBJ2-7, the CDR3 gives the full variable domain: DTGVSQNPRHKITKRGQNVTFRCDPISEHNRLYWYRQTLGQGPEFLTYFQNEAQLEKSRLLSDRFSAERPKGSFSTLEIQRTEQGDSAMYLCASRHRESYEQYFGPGTRLTVT.

The J gene is TRBJ1-6, the V gene TRBV7-2, with 9 bases that match TRBD1. The length of the CDR3 is 15 residues. Germline-derived CDR1 and CDR2 are SGHTA and FQGNSA. The J segment lost 14 bases and the V segment lost 2 bases, leaving 10 bases of the junction unmatched. CDR3 amino acids: CASSLWDRVQDTLHF. CDR3 DNA sequence: TGTGCCAGCAGCTTATGGGACAGGGTGCAAGATACCCTCCACTTT.

This clone has more than one count but fewer than ten. The chain is built from TRBV10-3 and TRBJ1-4; no reliable D call. Germline-derived CDR1 and CDR2 are ENHRY and SYGVKD. CDR3 length: 13 amino acids. V gave up 2 bases and J gave up 8 bases, with 9 bases separating them. The CDR3 DNA sequence: TGTGCCATCAGTGAGGGGGAGATCGAAAAACTGTTTTTT. This encodes CAISEGEIEKLFF.

This chain uses TRBV7-2 with TRBJ2-1, with a weak D call TRBD2 (6 bases). The CDR3 totals 15 residues. Germline CDR1 SGHTA, CDR2 FQGNSA. V lost 2 bases to trimming and J lost 6 bases, with 14 bases between them. The CDR3 nucleotides are TGTGCCAGCAGCTTAACGCGCGGAGGGTTCAATGAGCAGTTCTTC. Translating it yields CASSLTRGGFNEQFF.

This clone was recorded once. The chain carries TRBV7-3 and TRBJ2-1; D ambiguous. V dropped 4 bases and J dropped 6 bases, with 10 bases sitting between them. The CDR3 has 13 residues. Per the germline V gene, CDR1 is SGHTA and CDR2 is FQGTGA. The CDR3 sequence is CASSSPLVNEQFF. The CDR3 DNA follows: TGTGCCAGCAGCTCCCCCCTCGTCAATGAGCAGTTCTTC.

CDR3 DNA: TGTGCCAGTAGTTTTGGGACAGGGGCAGATACGCAGTATTTT. Its protein is CASSFGTGADTQYF. The J gene is TRBJ2-3, the V gene TRBV19, with TRBD1 identical over 10 bases. This CDR3 spans 14 amino acids. Per the germline V gene, CDR1 is LNHDA and CDR2 is SQIVND (reference sequence). With V trimmed by 5 bases and J by 4 bases, 3 bases remained unmatched.

The rearrangement joins TRBV9 to TRBJ2-7; 8 nucleotides line up with TRBD2. The CDR3 runs to 14 residues. V gave up 4 bases and J gave up 2 bases; unmatched junction bases: 5. Germline CDR1 is SGDLS and CDR2 is YYNGEE. DNA for the CDR3: TGTGCCAGCAGCCAAAGCGGGGGACCCTACGAGCAGTACTTC. It translates to CASSQSGGPYEQYF.

The J gene is TRBJ1-1, the V gene TRBV7-3; 8 bases align to TRBD1. The CDR3 sequence is 18 residues long. Germline assignment: CDR1 SGHTA and CDR2 FQGTGA. V dropped 5 bases and J dropped 5; count of bases not matched to a gene: 19. CDR3 in DNA: TGTGCCAGCAGCCTAGTGCTTTCGACCGAGACAGGGGAAACTGAAGCTTTCTTT. This gives the protein CASSLVLSTETGETEAFF.

The chain has TRBV6-2 or TRBV6-3 and TRBJ1-5; D is ambiguous. This CDR3 contains 14 residues. CDR1 and CDR2 from the germline V gene are MNHEY and SVGEGT. Between the trimmed V and J ends, which lost 4 bases and 4 bases, there was a span of 11 bases. Here the CDR3 DNA reads TGTGCCAGCAGTTTCTGGGCCTCGAATCAGCCCCAGCATTTT. Translating gives CASSFWASNQPQHF.